This T cell receptor beta chain was observed in a study of identical twins. Each cDNA held unique molecular identifiers, and template switching gave it a universal primer site. TCRdb independently ran MiXCR on the 5' RACE reads; one entry per CDR3 protein. This table holds approximately 220,000 distinct CDR3 sequences, over 8% found once. Overall study results and limits: Abundant beta clonotypes from cord blood had fewer insertions, unlike memory repertoires, which showed none.

The CDR3 is 15 residues long. Germline lookup yields CDR1 SEHNR and CDR2 FQNEAQ (reference sequence). J gave up 6 bases and V 4 bases, and 9 bases lay outside the gene matches. This clonotype has a handful of counts. What it binds is unknown. Sequencing was performed on memory (CD45RO+) T cells sorted from blood. The source is a woman aged 18-30 years in good health. The rearrangement joins TRBV7-9 to TRBJ2-3; 8 bases match TRBD1. The DNA of the CDR3 is TGTGCCAGCAGCTCTACAGGGGGTCCAGGGGATACGCAGTATTTT. It specifies CASSSTGGPGDTQYF.